This TCR beta chain was documented in a study of shared clonotypes between healthy human individuals. V lost 0 bases and J lost 4, with 16 bases in between. Germline lookup yields CDR1 SGDLS and CDR2 YYNGEE. There are 16 residues in the CDR3. The repertoire was sequenced with immunoSEQ multiplex PCR; TCRdb's copy has only in-frame clones and lacks some. Here the sample spans about 1.5 million clones, about 98% being singletons. The material sequenced was naive CD4+ T cells sorted from blood. Subset in this sample: CD45RA+ positively selected. The chain employs TRBV9 and TRBJ1-1; the D gene is possibly TRBD1 (6 bases). This receptor was obtained from a man aged 25 to 40 in good health. CDR3 in amino acids: CASSVGGAVGGTEAFF. The CDR3 nucleotides are TGTGCCAGCAGCGTAGGGGGGGCAGTAGGCGGCACTGAAGCTTTCTTT.